What follows are 15 T cell receptor beta chains derived from one specimen sequenced in a study of blood T cell repertoires in COVID-19. Clones were read by immunoSEQ multiplex PCR, and TCRdb kept only the in-frame ones, dropping some. There are around 50,000 clones in the sample; less than 95% occur only once, and about 5.1% lies in the top ten. The material sequenced was peripheral blood. Every receptor here comes from a man between 70 and 80 years old with acute or convalescent COVID-19.

This clone was detected only a few times. This chain connects TRBV5-1 to TRBJ2-7, with D unclear. V lost 2 bases, J lost 4 bases, and 4 bases lay in between. The CDR3 spans 11 residues. Germline loops: CDR1 SGHRS, CDR2 YFSETQ. The CDR3 spells CASSFHYEQYF. CDR3 sequence (DNA): TGCGCCAGCAGCTTCCATTACGAGCAGTACTTC.

The rearrangement links TRBV7-2 to TRBJ2-7; TRBD1 aligns across 7 bases. The germline gives CDR1 SGHTA, CDR2 FQGNSA. The CDR3 is made up of 16 amino acids. The trim removed 3 bases at V and 2 bases at J, leaving 10 bases unmatched. CDR3: CASSFKADRAPYEQYF. CDR3 nucleotide sequence: TGTGCCAGCAGCTTTAAAGCCGACAGGGCCCCCTACGAGCAGTACTTC.

The V and J genes are TRBV7-2 and TRBJ1-1, with a weak D call TRBD1 (5 bases). CDR3 size: 15 residues. Trimming left V 4 bases short and J 5 bases short, with 17 bases between. CDR1 and CDR2 from the germline V gene are SGHTA and FQGNSA. CDR3 amino acids: CASSSQTTASTEAFF. DNA for the CDR3: TGTGCCAGCAGCTCCCAAACGACAGCCTCAACTGAAGCTTTCTTT.

The CDR3 loop is CASSFQGAIGYTF. In DNA, the CDR3 is TGTGCCAGCAGTTTTCAGGGGGCGATTGGCTACACCTTC. The chain couples TRBV12-3 or TRBV12-4 to TRBJ1-2, with TRBD1 matching 8 bases. This CDR3 contains 13 residues. J lost 7 bases, V lost 3 bases, and 4 bases had no gene match.

The CDR3 DNA sequence: TGTGCCAGCAAGCGGGGACTACACAATGAGCAGTTCTTC. This sequence encodes CASKRGLHNEQFF. This chain joins TRBV6-5 and TRBJ2-1, with 7 bases aligning to TRBD2. The CDR3 sequence is 13 residues long. Losses at the gene ends were 7 bases for V and 5 bases for J; bases not matched to a gene: 5. Per germline, CDR1 MNHEY and CDR2 SVGAGI.

The chain's CDR3 is CASSFATRPGRANYGYTF. CDR3 nucleotides: TGTGCCAGCAGCTTCGCGACAAGGCCGGGGAGAGCTAACTATGGCTACACCTTC. The V call is TRBV7-2, the J call TRBJ1-2; D is unclear. The germline gives CDR1 SGHTA, CDR2 FQGNSA. This CDR3 is 18 amino acids long. Trimming stripped 3 bases from V and 0 bases from J, with 20 bases between.

The chain has TRBV4-1 and TRBJ2-7, with 9 bases aligning to TRBD2. The germline gives CDR1 MGHRA, CDR2 YSYEKL. The CDR3 loop spans 17 amino acids. V was pared by 0 bases and J by 3 bases, with 9 bases of the junction left unmatched. The CDR3 sequence is CASSQELSLAGIYEQYF. Here the CDR3 DNA reads TGCGCCAGCAGCCAAGAGTTGTCGCTAGCGGGGATCTACGAGCAGTACTTC.

This CDR3 reads CASSLGTRYQETQYF. CDR3 in DNA: TGTGCCAGCAGCCTTGGGACACGGTACCAAGAGACCCAGTACTTC. This chain connects TRBV11-2 to TRBJ2-5, with D possibly matching TRBD1 (6 bases). The germline V gene has CDR1 SGHAT and CDR2 FQNNGV. V lost 5 bases and J lost 0, with 13 bases in between. The CDR3 covers 15 residues.

The J gene is TRBJ1-4, the V gene TRBV28; D uncertain. Trimming took 5 bases from V and 7 from J, leaving 17 bases between them. The CDR3 totals 15 residues. CDR1 is MDHEN, CDR2 SYDVKM, per germline. The CDR3 sequence is CASSPNWAVGEKLFF. CDR3 in DNA: TGTGCCAGCAGTCCAAACTGGGCTGTCGGTGAAAAACTGTTTTTT.

This chain joins TRBV9 and TRBJ1-3; D not certain. V gave up 2 bases and J gave up 0 bases, with 15 bases separating them. Germline CDR1 SGDLS, CDR2 YYNGEE. This CDR3 comprises 17 residues. The CDR3 DNA sequence: TGTGCCAGCAGCGTGAGGGCAACAGTACTCTCTGGAAACACCATATATTTT. Translated, it gives CASSVRATVLSGNTIYF.

The chain combines TRBV6-2 or TRBV6-3 with TRBJ1-6; no clear D. Trimming cost V 5 bases and J 8 bases, with 16 bases left between them. Per the germline V gene, CDR1 is MNHEY and CDR2 is SVGEGT. The CDR3 has 15 amino acids. In nucleotides, the CDR3 is TGTGCCAGCAGTCCCCGGAGGGAGATCCATTCACCCCTCCACTTT. Its protein product is CASSPRREIHSPLHF.

The gene calls are TRBV5-5 and TRBJ2-7; D gene ambiguous. Germline CDR1 SGHKS, CDR2 YYEKEE (reference sequence). The V gene lost 3 bases and the J gene lost 6 bases, with 10 bases spanning the gap. This CDR3 region has 12 residues. The CDR3 coding sequence is TGTGCCAGCAGCTACCGGTGGGCCGAGCAGTACTTC. It yields the protein CASSYRWAEQYF.

The chain carries TRBV6-2 or TRBV6-3 and TRBJ1-5; TRBD1 agrees at 9 bases. This CDR3 comprises 15 residues. With V trimmed by 6 bases and J by 4 bases, 7 bases remained unmatched. CDR1 and CDR2 (germline): MNHEY, SVGEGT. The CDR3 region is CASSRDRAGNQPQHF. The CDR3 coding sequence is TGTGCCAGCAGCCGGGACAGGGCAGGAAATCAGCCCCAGCATTTT.

The chain recombines TRBV19 with TRBJ2-7, with TRBD1 identical over 8 bases. The length of the CDR3 is 15 residues. The germline V gene encodes CDR1 LNHDA and CDR2 SQIVND (reference sequence). V lost 3 bases and J lost 7; bases outside the gene matches: 11. The CDR3 nucleotides are TGTGCCAGTAGTATCCAGGGGGCCAACATCCAAGAGCAGTACTTC. Its protein product is CASSIQGANIQEQYF.

The chain links TRBV5-1 to TRBJ2-6; D gene uncertain. The CDR3 runs to 15 residues. Trimming left V 0 bases short and J 1 base short, with 5 bases between. Germline CDR1 reads SGHRS; CDR2 reads YFSETQ. CDR3 sequence: CASSLGPSGANVLTF. In DNA, the CDR3 is TGCGCCAGCAGCTTGGGTCCATCTGGGGCCAACGTCCTGACTTTC.